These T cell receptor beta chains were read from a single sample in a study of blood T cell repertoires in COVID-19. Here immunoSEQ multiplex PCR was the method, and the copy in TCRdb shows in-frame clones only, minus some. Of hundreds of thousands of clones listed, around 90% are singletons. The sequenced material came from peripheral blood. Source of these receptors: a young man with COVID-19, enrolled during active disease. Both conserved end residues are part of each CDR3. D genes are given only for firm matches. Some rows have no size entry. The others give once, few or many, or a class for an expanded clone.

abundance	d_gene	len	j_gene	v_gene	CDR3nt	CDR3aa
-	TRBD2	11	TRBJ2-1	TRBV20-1	TGCAGTGCTGAGCGGGGGAATGAGCAGTTCTTC	CSAERGNEQFF
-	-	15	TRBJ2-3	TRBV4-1	TGCGCCAGCAGCCAAGCTAGTTTCATCACAGATACGCAGTATTTT	CASSQASFITDTQYF
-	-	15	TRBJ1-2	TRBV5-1	TGCGCCAGCAGCTCGGGTCGTGCTGCCATCTATGGCTACACCTTC	CASSSGRAAIYGYTF
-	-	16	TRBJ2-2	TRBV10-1	TGCGCCAGCAGTGAGCTCCGGGACATCTCCACCGGGGAGCTGTTTTTT	CASSELRDISTGELFF
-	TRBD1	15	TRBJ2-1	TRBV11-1	TGTGCCAGCAGCTCATCCGGGACAGGGTACAATGAGCAGTTCTTC	CASSSSGTGYNEQFF
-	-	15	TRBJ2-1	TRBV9	TGTGCCAGCACGAAGAGGGGGAATGGTTACAATGAGCAGTTCTTC	CASTKRGNGYNEQFF
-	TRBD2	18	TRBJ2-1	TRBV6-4	TGTGCCAGCAGGGGTCAGCGGGGGGGAAACCGCGAATACAATGAGCAGTTCTTC	CASRGQRGGNREYNEQFF
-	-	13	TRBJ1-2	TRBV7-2	TGTGCCTTACAGGGTTTCGTCCCCTATGGCTACACCTTC	CALQGFVPYGYTF
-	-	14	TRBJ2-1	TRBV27	TGTGCCAGCAGTTTATTCGGGGGATCCACTGAGCAGTTCTTC	CASSLFGGSTEQFF
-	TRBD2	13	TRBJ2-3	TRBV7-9	TGTGCCAGTCAAGGCGGGAGATCGGATACGCAGTATTTT	CASQGGRSDTQYF
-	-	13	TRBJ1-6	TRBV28	TGTGCCAGCAGTTTAGGGCGAATTTCACCCCTCCACTTT	CASSLGRISPLHF
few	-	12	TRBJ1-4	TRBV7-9	TGTGCCAGCAGCCGAGTTCTCCATAGACTGTTTTTT	CASSRVLHRLFF
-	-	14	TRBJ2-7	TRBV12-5	TGTGCTAGTGCCCCAGGGGTAAGGGTCTACGAGCAGTACTTC	CASAPGVRVYEQYF
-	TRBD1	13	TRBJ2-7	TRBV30	TGTGCCTGGGACGACAGGGAAGGAGGCGAGCAGTACTTC	CAWDDREGGEQYF
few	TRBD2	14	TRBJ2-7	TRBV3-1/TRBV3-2	TGTGCCAGCAGCGGACTAGCGGGAATCTACGAGCAGTACTTC	CASSGLAGIYEQYF
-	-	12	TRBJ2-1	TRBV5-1	TGCGCCAGCAGCCCGCGGGACAATGAGCAGTTCTTC	CASSPRDNEQFF
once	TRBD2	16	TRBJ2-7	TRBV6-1	TGTGCCAGCAGTGAAGGTTGGGGACTAGCAGTCTACGAGCAGTACTTC	CASSEGWGLAVYEQYF
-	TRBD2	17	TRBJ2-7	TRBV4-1	TGCGCCAGCAGCCAACCCGGGACTAGCGGGGACCCCTACGAGCAGTACTTC	CASSQPGTSGDPYEQYF
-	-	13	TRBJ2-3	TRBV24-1	TGTGCCACCAGTGCGGGAGGCACAGATACGCAGTATTTT	CATSAGGTDTQYF
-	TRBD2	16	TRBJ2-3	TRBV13	TGTGCCAGCAGCCCACTATGGCGGGGGATAACAGATACGCAGTATTTT	CASSPLWRGITDTQYF
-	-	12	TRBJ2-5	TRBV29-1	TGCAGCGTTGTTCAGCGTGAGGAGACCCAGTACTTC	CSVVQREETQYF
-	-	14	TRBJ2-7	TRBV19	TGTGCCAGTACCCCCTACACAGGATCTTACGAGCAGTACTTC	CASTPYTGSYEQYF
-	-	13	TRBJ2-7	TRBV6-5	TGTGCCACCCCCGACCGGCAGGCCTACGAGCAGTACTTC	CATPDRQAYEQYF
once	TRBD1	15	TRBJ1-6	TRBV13	TGTGCCAGCAGCCGGGACAGAGGCGTTAGTTCACCCCTCCACTTT	CASSRDRGVSSPLHF
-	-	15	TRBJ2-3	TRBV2	TGTGCCAGCAGTCAACGGGGGGCCAGCACAGATACGCAGTATTTT	CASSQRGASTDTQYF
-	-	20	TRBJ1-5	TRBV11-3	TGTGCCAGCAGCTTTCGACCCTGCGTGTGGACTGATTATAGCAATCAGCCCCAGCATTTT	CASSFRPCVWTDYSNQPQHF
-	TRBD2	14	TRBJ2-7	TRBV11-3	TGTGCCAGCAGCACTCGGGAGGTCCCCTACGAGCAGTACTTC	CASSTREVPYEQYF
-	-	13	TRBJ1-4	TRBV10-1	TGCGCCAGCAGTCCGGGACTGAATGAAAAACTGTTTTTT	CASSPGLNEKLFF
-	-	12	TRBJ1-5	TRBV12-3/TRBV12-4	TGTGCCAGCAAACGGTCCAATCAGCCCCAGCATTTT	CASKRSNQPQHF
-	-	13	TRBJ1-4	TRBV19	TGTGCCAGTAGGGTCGGGATTGGTGAAAAACTGTTTTTT	CASRVGIGEKLFF
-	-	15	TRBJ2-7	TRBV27	TGTGCCAGCAGTTTATTTGGAGGGTTCTCCTACGAGCAGTACTTC	CASSLFGGFSYEQYF
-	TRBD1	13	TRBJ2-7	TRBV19	TGTGCCAGTAGCCGACAGGGTACCTACGAGCAGTACTTC	CASSRQGTYEQYF
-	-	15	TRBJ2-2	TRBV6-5	TGTGCCAGCAGTTATGAGAGTCCGAACACCGGGGAGCTGTTTTTT	CASSYESPNTGELFF
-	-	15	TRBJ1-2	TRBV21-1	TGTGCCAGCAGCAAGAGACAGGGTAGTGACTATGGCTACACCTTC	CASSKRQGSDYGYTF
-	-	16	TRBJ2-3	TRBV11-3	TGTGCCAGCAGTCCTGAAACCGGGACACAGGCAGATACGCAGTATTTT	CASSPETGTQADTQYF
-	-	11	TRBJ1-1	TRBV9	TGTGCCAGCAGCGGCCGGGATACAGCTTTCTTT	CASSGRDTAFF
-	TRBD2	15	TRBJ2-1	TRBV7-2	TGTGCCAGCAGTTTCGGGACTAGCGGCTACAATGAGCAGTTCTTC	CASSFGTSGYNEQFF
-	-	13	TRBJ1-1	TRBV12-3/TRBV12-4	TGTGCCAGCAGTCCCCTCGGAGGAGCTGAAGCTTTCTTT	CASSPLGGAEAFF
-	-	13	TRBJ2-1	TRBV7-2	TGTGCCAGCAGCCCTTACATCCACAATGAGCAGTTCTTC	CASSPYIHNEQFF
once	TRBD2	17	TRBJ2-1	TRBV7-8	TGTGCCAGCAGCCCCGACTTTGCGGGAGGGAGGTACAATGAGCAGTTCTTC	CASSPDFAGGRYNEQFF
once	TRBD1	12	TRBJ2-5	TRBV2	TGTGCCAGCAGGGGACAGGGGGAGACCCAGTACTTC	CASRGQGETQYF
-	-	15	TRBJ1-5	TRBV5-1	TGCGCCAGCAGCTTGATGACAGGTAGAGATCAGCCCCAGCATTTT	CASSLMTGRDQPQHF
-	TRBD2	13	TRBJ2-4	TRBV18	TGTGCCAGCTCACCACCCCCTAGCGGGAGTGGTTACTTC	CASSPPPSGSGYF
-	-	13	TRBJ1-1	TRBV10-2	TGCGCCAGCGTCGAGGCGGGGAACACTGAAGCTTTCTTT	CASVEAGNTEAFF
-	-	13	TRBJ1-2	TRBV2	TGTGCCAGCAAGGAGACTGGAAACTATGGCTACACCTTC	CASKETGNYGYTF